The sequence of this T cell receptor beta chain was determined in a study of T cells in localized non-small cell lung cancer. Study observations and caveats: A median roughly 50 of the top 100 tumor clones appeared in adjacent lung.

Here immunoSEQ multiplex PCR was the method, and the copy in TCRdb shows in-frame clones only, minus some. The sample carries fewer than 35,000 clones, around 87% recorded once. Germline V gene lookup returns CDR1 MNHNY and CDR2 SVGAGI (reference sequence). V lost 6 bases to trimming and J lost 2 bases, with 10 bases between them. The CDR3 is made up of 14 amino acids. Regarding this clone: Its target is not known.

This TCR was sampled from a man between 40 and 70 years old with stage III lung adenocarcinoma. The rearrangement uses TRBV6-6 and TRBJ2-2, with D perhaps TRBD2 (6 bases). The sample in question was peripheral blood mononuclear cells, obtained before any cancer treatment. The CDR3 sequence: CASRLAENTGELFF. DNA for the CDR3: TGTGCCAGCAGGTTAGCGGAAAACACCGGGGAGCTGTTTTTT.